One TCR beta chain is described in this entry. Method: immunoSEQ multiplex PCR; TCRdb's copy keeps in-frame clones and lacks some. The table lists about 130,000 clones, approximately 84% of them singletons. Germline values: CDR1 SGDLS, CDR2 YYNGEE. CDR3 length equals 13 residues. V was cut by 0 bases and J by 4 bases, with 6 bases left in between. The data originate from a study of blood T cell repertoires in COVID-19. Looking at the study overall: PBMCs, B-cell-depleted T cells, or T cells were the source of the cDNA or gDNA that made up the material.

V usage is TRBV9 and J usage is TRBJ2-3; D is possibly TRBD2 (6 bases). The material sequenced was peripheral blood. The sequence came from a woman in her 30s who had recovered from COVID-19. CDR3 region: CASSVGRADTQYF. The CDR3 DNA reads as TGTGCCAGCAGCGTAGGGAGGGCAGATACGCAGTATTTT. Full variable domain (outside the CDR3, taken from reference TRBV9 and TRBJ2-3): DSGVTQTPKHLITATGQRVTLRCSPRSGDLSVYWYQQSLDQGLQFLIQYYNGEERAKGNILERFSAQQFPDLHSELNLSSLELGDSALYFCASSVGRADTQYFGPGTRLTVL.